Listed below are T cell receptor beta chains from one sample, sequenced in a study of blood T cell repertoires in COVID-19. Clones were sequenced by immunoSEQ multiplex PCR, and TCRdb holds only the in-frame ones, with some missing. The table has some 250,000 clones, around nine tenths seen once. The sample was peripheral blood. These receptor sequences come from a woman in her thirties or forties who had recovered from COVID-19. Each CDR3 is given with its conserved first and last residue. The D gene is left open where the match is weak. Not all rows give a size; the values are once, few, many and, for expanded clones, a class.

.,.,TRBJ1-1,TRBV6-5,TGTGCCAGCAGTTACTCACCGGTGGTGGTCGAAGCTTTCTTT,CASSYSPVVVEAFF
TRBD2,few,TRBJ2-1,TRBV2,TGTGCCAGCAGAGGACTAGCGGGAGAGTTGGGTGAGCAGTTCTTC,CASRGLAGELGEQFF
TRBD1,.,TRBJ1-1,TRBV6-6,TGTGCCAGCAGTTACACAGGGGACACTGAAGCTTTCTTT,CASSYTGDTEAFF
TRBD2,.,TRBJ2-1,TRBV27,TGTGCCAGCAGTTTTTGGGCTAGCGGGACTGGTGAGCAGTTCTTC,CASSFWASGTGEQFF
.,.,TRBJ2-1,TRBV9,TGTGCCAGCAGCCCACGGACAGCCTTACATGAGCAGTTCTTC,CASSPRTALHEQFF
TRBD2,.,TRBJ2-2,TRBV25-1,TGTGCCAGCCGCTCTACCGGGACTAGCGGCACCGGGGAGCTGTTTTTT,CASRSTGTSGTGELFF
TRBD1,.,TRBJ1-2,TRBV7-2,TGTGCCAGCAGCCGGGGACAGGTATATGGCTACACCTTC,CASSRGQVYGYTF
.,.,TRBJ2-6,TRBV21-1,TGTGCCAGCAGCCCGAGGGCAGGGGCTTGCGTCCTGACTTTC,CASSPRAGACVLTF
TRBD2,.,TRBJ2-1,TRBV7-9,TGTGCCAGCAGCCCTACACCGGGACTAGCTGGCTACAATGAGCAGTTCTTC,CASSPTPGLAGYNEQFF
TRBD1,.,TRBJ1-4,TRBV5-6,TGTGCCAGCAGCCAATTGAGGGACAGGGGTCAGGGGGAAAAACTGTTTTTT,CASSQLRDRGQGEKLFF
TRBD2,.,TRBJ2-2,TRBV6-2/TRBV6-3,TGTGCCAGCAGTTACTCCCCCCGCGGGAGGGGCGGGGAGCTGTTTTTT,CASSYSPRGRGGELFF
TRBD1,.,TRBJ1-4,TRBV9,TGTGCCAGCAGCGTAGGGGGACAGGGAAGGGGAAAACTGTTTTTT,CASSVGGQGRGKLFF
TRBD1,.,TRBJ1-1,TRBV19,TGTGCCAGTAGCGGGGTGAGGGGGCTCGGAGCTTTCTTT,CASSGVRGLGAFF
.,.,TRBJ1-2,TRBV2,TGTGCCAGTAACCCTGGGACTGCCGTCTATGGCTACACCTTC,CASNPGTAVYGYTF
TRBD2,.,TRBJ2-1,TRBV19,TGTGCCAGCGGGACTAGCGGGAGTTACAATGAGCAGTTCTTC,CASGTSGSYNEQFF
.,.,TRBJ2-6,TRBV29-1,TGCAGCGTTAACGTGGGGCTCTCTGGGGCCAACGTCCTGACTTTC,CSVNVGLSGANVLTF
TRBD2,.,TRBJ2-5,TRBV6-2/TRBV6-3,TGTGCCAGCAGCCAAGCGGGGATCCAAGAGACCCAGTACTTC,CASSQAGIQETQYF
.,.,TRBJ2-5,TRBV19,TGTGCCAGTAGTGGTAGCGGACAACAAGAGACCCAGTACTTC,CASSGSGQQETQYF
TRBD1,.,TRBJ1-2,TRBV18,TGTGCCAGCTCACCACCGACAGGGGGGTATGGCTACACCTTC,CASSPPTGGYGYTF
TRBD2,.,TRBJ2-3,TRBV10-3,TGTGCCACCTCGGGGGCTAGCGGGAGTGGTACAGATACGCAGTATTTT,CATSGASGSGTDTQYF
TRBD1,.,TRBJ2-2,TRBV24-1,TGTGCCACCAGTGATGCACGGGGACAGGGCGGTGGCGGGGAGCTGTTTTTT,CATSDARGQGGGGELFF
TRBD2,few,TRBJ2-1,TRBV27,TGTGCCAGCAGTTCCCCTCGGGGTAGCGGGTCCTACAATGAGCAGTTCTTC,CASSSPRGSGSYNEQFF
.,.,TRBJ1-5,TRBV9,TGTGCCAGCAGCGCGGCGGGGGTGAATCAGCCCCAGCATTTT,CASSAAGVNQPQHF
.,.,TRBJ2-5,TRBV9,TGTGCCAGCAGCGCCCCCCAGGTGGAGACCCAGTACTTC,CASSAPQVETQYF
TRBD2,once,TRBJ2-4,TRBV28,TGTGCCAGCAGCCCCCGGGGGGGGAGCGCCATTCAGTACTTC,CASSPRGGSAIQYF
.,.,TRBJ2-7,TRBV30,TGTGCCTGGAGTGAGAGGGGACTTGTGAGCTCCTACGAGCAGTACTTC,CAWSERGLVSSYEQYF
TRBD1,.,TRBJ2-1,TRBV27,TGTGCCAGCAGTACCAGGGGGCACTCCTACAATGAGCAGTTCTTC,CASSTRGHSYNEQFF
.,.,TRBJ2-5,TRBV18,TGTGCCAGCTCACCACCCGGGCGGGCAGTGCAAGAGACCCAGTACTTC,CASSPPGRAVQETQYF
TRBD2,.,TRBJ2-1,TRBV29-1,TGCAGCGTCCTATCGACTAGCGCCCGCTACAATGAGCAGTTCTTC,CSVLSTSARYNEQFF
.,.,TRBJ1-2,TRBV27,TGTGCCAGCAGCCAAACCGGAGGGGTCGGCTACACCTTC,CASSQTGGVGYTF
TRBD1,once,TRBJ2-2,TRBV2,TGTGCCAGCGGTGGACAGGGGATAGGGGAGCTGTTTTTT,CASGGQGIGELFF
TRBD1,.,TRBJ2-1,TRBV5-1,TGCGCCAGCAGCTCGGGACAGGGGAGGTCCAATGAGCAGTTCTTC,CASSSGQGRSNEQFF
TRBD1,.,TRBJ2-1,TRBV11-3,TGTGCCAGCAGCTTAGTCCGAGGGGGCCAGGGGTTCTTC,CASSLVRGGQGFF
TRBD1,.,TRBJ1-1,TRBV18,TGTGCCAGCTCACCATTGGCAGGGGGCCCTATGATGAACACTGAAGCTTTCTTT,CASSPLAGGPMMNTEAFF
.,.,TRBJ2-2,TRBV2,TGTGCCAGCCGAGGGGGGAACACCGGGGAGCTGTTTTTT,CASRGGNTGELFF
.,.,TRBJ2-5,TRBV27,TGTGCCAGCAGTCCCGACTCCGGGACCCAGTACTTC,CASSPDSGTQYF
.,.,TRBJ2-5,TRBV19,TGTGCCAGTAGTACACAAGAGACCCAGTACTTC,CASSTQETQYF
.,.,TRBJ2-5,TRBV5-6,TGTGCCAGCAGCAAATCAGGGGCGGAGACCCAGTACTTC,CASSKSGAETQYF
.,.,TRBJ1-5,TRBV7-9,TGTGCCAGCAGCTTCCGCAGGGGTGGGCAGCCCCAGCATTTT,CASSFRRGGQPQHF
TRBD1,.,TRBJ1-5,TRBV6-2/TRBV6-3,TGTGCCAGCAGCTCCGACAGGGGTAGGTTCGGGCAGCCCCAGCATTTT,CASSSDRGRFGQPQHF
TRBD1,.,TRBJ1-2,TRBV7-2,TGTGCCAGCAGCCCGCAGACAGGGATGGCCTATGGCTACACCTTC,CASSPQTGMAYGYTF
TRBD2,few,TRBJ2-1,TRBV27,TGTGCCAGCAGTTATCGACTAGCGGGCCTCACAGGGGAGCAGTTCTTC,CASSYRLAGLTGEQFF